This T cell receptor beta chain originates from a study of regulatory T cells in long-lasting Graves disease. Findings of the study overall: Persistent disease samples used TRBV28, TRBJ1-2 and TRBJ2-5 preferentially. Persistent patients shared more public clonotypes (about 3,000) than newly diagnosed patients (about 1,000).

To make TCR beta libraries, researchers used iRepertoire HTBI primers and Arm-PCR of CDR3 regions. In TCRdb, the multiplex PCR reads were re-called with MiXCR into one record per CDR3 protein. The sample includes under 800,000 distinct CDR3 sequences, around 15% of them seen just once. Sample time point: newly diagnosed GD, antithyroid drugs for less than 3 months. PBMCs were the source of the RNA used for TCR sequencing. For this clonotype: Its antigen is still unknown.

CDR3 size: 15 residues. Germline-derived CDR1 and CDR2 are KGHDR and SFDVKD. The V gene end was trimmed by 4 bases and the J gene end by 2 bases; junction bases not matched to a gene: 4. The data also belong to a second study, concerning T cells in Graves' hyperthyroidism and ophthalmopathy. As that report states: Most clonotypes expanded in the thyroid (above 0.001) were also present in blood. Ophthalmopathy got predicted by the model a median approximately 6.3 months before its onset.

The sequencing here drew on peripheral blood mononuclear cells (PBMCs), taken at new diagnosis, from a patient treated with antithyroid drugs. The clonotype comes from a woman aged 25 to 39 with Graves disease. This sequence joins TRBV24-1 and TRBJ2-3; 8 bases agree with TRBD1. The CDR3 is CATSESGGNTDTQYF. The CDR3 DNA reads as TGTGCCACCAGTGAATCAGGGGGCAACACAGATACGCAGTATTTT.